This record looks at one TCR beta chain sequence and its context. The germline gives CDR1 SGHAT, CDR2 FQNNGV. With 5 bases clipped from V and 1 base from J, the junction kept 4 bases outside the gene matches. CDR3 length: 14 amino acids. The data were taken from a study of blood T cell repertoires in COVID-19. About the study: Whether acute or convalescent, the COVID-19 samples came from the United States, Italy and Spain. T cells, B-cell-depleted T cells, or PBMCs supplied cDNA or gDNA.

The authors' processing: Nucleated cell number was recorded as an estimate derived from reference gene primer amplification. Generated by immunoSEQ multiplex PCR, the TCRdb table keeps only in-frame clones and is missing some. For V, J and clone size, that table is used; D and trimming come from the DNA. Counted here are 250,000 to 300,000 clones, about four fifths occurring once; the ten biggest clones make up 2.5% to 3.5%. Specimen: peripheral blood. The sequence was collected from a woman aged 55-75 years with active or convalescent COVID-19. The chain uses TRBV11-2 and TRBJ2-5; TRBD1 matches at 7 bases. The CDR3 sequence: CASSRDRAQETQYF. CDR3 in DNA: TGTGCCAGCAGCCGAGACAGGGCCCAAGAGACCCAGTACTTC.